One and the same sample provided the 2 T cell receptor beta chains below, sequenced in a study of Graves' ophthalmopathy and Graves' hyperthyroidism. Amplification of the TCR beta CDR3 regions used RNA transcripts (as template). An opening RT-PCR round employed HTBI primers and preceded a second-round multiplex PCR. Via MiXCR, TCRdb re-called the multiplex PCR reads, giving one row per CDR3 protein. The data show 580,000 or so distinct CDR3 sequences, roughly 39% seen once. Sequences were obtained from peripheral blood or thyroid tissue (not recorded which). The receptors were gathered from an adult man with Graves' hyperthyroidism.

Concerning this clonotype: At one end, the junction sequence differs from germline, possibly due to a read error. The chain couples TRBV7-2 to TRBJ1-2, with D possibly matching TRBD1 (6 bases). This CDR3 comprises 15 residues. Germline CDR1 reads SGHTA; CDR2 reads FQGNSA. This CDR3 is CANSQDGGANYGYTF. The CDR3 DNA sequence: TGTGCCAACAGCCAAGATGGGGGGGCCAACTATGGCTACACCTTC.

There are many counts of this clonotype. The chain joins TRBV24-1 to TRBJ1-5; D unclear. The CDR3 totals 12 residues. Trimming left V 7 bases short and J 3 bases short, with 6 bases between. Per the germline V gene, CDR1 is KGHDR and CDR2 is SFDVKD. In DNA, the CDR3 is TGTGCCACCAGCCAGAACAATCAGCCCCAGCATTTT. Translated: CATSQNNQPQHF.